A selection of T cell receptor beta chains follows, all from one sample in a study of OX40 agonist ivuxolimab in advanced cancers. Produced via immunoSEQ multiplex PCR; TCRdb's table is partial and in-frame only. The sample records about 70,000 clones, about 91% being singletons. Source: CD4+ or CD8+ T cells sorted from blood, taken in a trial of the OX40 agonist ivuxolimab. The receptors were gathered from an adult with an advanced solid tumor such as melanoma, head and neck, liver or kidney cancer. CDR3s include the opening cysteine and the closing phenylalanine or tryptophan. The order of the fields is V gene, J gene, clone size, CDR3 protein. Size values are once, few and many counts, or a class for expanded clones, and some rows have none.

V gene: TRBV5-4; J gene: TRBJ2-2; clone size: .; CDR3 protein: CASSLASSFTGELFF
V gene: TRBV7-8; J gene: TRBJ2-1; clone size: .; CDR3 protein: CASSLGGTGTSSYNEQFF
V gene: TRBV14; J gene: TRBJ2-7; clone size: .; CDR3 protein: CASSLGQPYEQYF
V gene: TRBV4-1; J gene: TRBJ1-2; clone size: .; CDR3 protein: CASSQVTVKHGYTF
V gene: TRBV19; J gene: TRBJ1-4; clone size: once; CDR3 protein: CASSITGAGEKLFF
V gene: TRBV9; J gene: TRBJ1-2; clone size: few; CDR3 protein: CASSVSTNYGYTF
V gene: TRBV6-1; J gene: TRBJ1-5; clone size: few; CDR3 protein: CASSEAVWGDQPQHF
V gene: TRBV9; J gene: TRBJ1-5; clone size: .; CDR3 protein: CASSVGVSNQPQHF
V gene: TRBV19; J gene: TRBJ1-1; clone size: once; CDR3 protein: CASSGQAHTEAFF
V gene: TRBV28; J gene: TRBJ1-4; clone size: .; CDR3 protein: CASSPVTGDGEKLFF
V gene: TRBV21-1; J gene: TRBJ1-1; clone size: few; CDR3 protein: CASSKGTVEAFF
V gene: TRBV10-3; J gene: TRBJ2-7; clone size: .; CDR3 protein: CAISEPLQGRDYEQYF
V gene: TRBV5-4; J gene: TRBJ2-3; clone size: .; CDR3 protein: CASSLVAGLRTDTQYF
V gene: TRBV19; J gene: TRBJ2-5; clone size: .; CDR3 protein: CASSSTVQETQYF
V gene: TRBV6-5; J gene: TRBJ1-1; clone size: .; CDR3 protein: CASRPRTGGYTEAFF
V gene: TRBV5-6; J gene: TRBJ1-6; clone size: medium-sized; CDR3 protein: CASSLDQNSPLHF
V gene: TRBV5-6; J gene: TRBJ1-2; clone size: .; CDR3 protein: CASSFPREPRGGYTF
V gene: TRBV4-2; J gene: TRBJ1-6; clone size: few; CDR3 protein: CASSQDPQGGNSPLHF
V gene: TRBV7-3; J gene: TRBJ2-1; clone size: .; CDR3 protein: CASSLTGGRGTQSYYNEQFF
V gene: TRBV19; J gene: TRBJ2-2; clone size: .; CDR3 protein: CASSIRGSAGELFF
V gene: TRBV6-1; J gene: TRBJ2-5; clone size: .; CDR3 protein: CASSEWGGGRGRETQYF
V gene: TRBV4-2; J gene: TRBJ1-5; clone size: .; CDR3 protein: CASSQDGGGNQPQHF
V gene: TRBV28; J gene: TRBJ2-3; clone size: .; CDR3 protein: CASSHPGANTDTQYF
V gene: TRBV28; J gene: TRBJ2-2; clone size: .; CDR3 protein: CASSFGTGGWTGELFF
V gene: TRBV10-3; J gene: TRBJ2-1; clone size: .; CDR3 protein: CAISEASGIYNEQFF
V gene: TRBV2; J gene: TRBJ1-4; clone size: .; CDR3 protein: CASSGQADEKLFF
V gene: TRBV7-9; J gene: TRBJ1-5; clone size: .; CDR3 protein: CASSPQTGDQPQHF
V gene: TRBV18; J gene: TRBJ2-5; clone size: .; CDR3 protein: CASSPPQGGSQETQYF
V gene: TRBV28; J gene: TRBJ2-2; clone size: .; CDR3 protein: CASIGGGETGELFF
V gene: TRBV5-1; J gene: TRBJ1-2; clone size: .; CDR3 protein: CASSATTNYGYTF
V gene: TRBV6-1; J gene: TRBJ2-7; clone size: .; CDR3 protein: CASLPGQGGEQYF
V gene: TRBV29-1; J gene: TRBJ2-7; clone size: .; CDR3 protein: CSVEVPGFGQYF
V gene: TRBV7-2; J gene: TRBJ2-3; clone size: .; CDR3 protein: CASSLTRGADTQYF
V gene: TRBV5-4; J gene: TRBJ2-2; clone size: .; CDR3 protein: CASSSGKTRLVTGELFF
V gene: TRBV28; J gene: TRBJ2-7; clone size: .; CDR3 protein: CASSFIGEQYF
V gene: TRBV4-2; J gene: TRBJ2-7; clone size: .; CDR3 protein: CASSSRDGLLEQYF
V gene: TRBV10-3; J gene: TRBJ2-7; clone size: .; CDR3 protein: CAISTGQGGYEQYF
V gene: TRBV7-3; J gene: TRBJ2-1; clone size: once; CDR3 protein: CASSARLAGPYNEQFF
V gene: TRBV18; J gene: TRBJ2-5; clone size: .; CDR3 protein: CASSPPRTIQETQYF
V gene: TRBV30; J gene: TRBJ1-1; clone size: few; CDR3 protein: CAWNLSGRLEAFF
V gene: TRBV10-3; J gene: TRBJ2-7; clone size: .; CDR3 protein: CAISESTAGGPYEQYF
V gene: TRBV28; J gene: TRBJ1-5; clone size: .; CDR3 protein: CASSFRHRGQGNQPQHF
V gene: TRBV18; J gene: TRBJ1-2; clone size: .; CDR3 protein: CASSPLTENYGYTF
V gene: TRBV28; J gene: TRBJ1-1; clone size: .; CDR3 protein: CASSPTAARGTEAFF
V gene: TRBV7-2; J gene: TRBJ2-5; clone size: once; CDR3 protein: CASSRTSGGETQYF
V gene: TRBV11-3; J gene: TRBJ2-7; clone size: .; CDR3 protein: CASSLGGSSYEQYF
V gene: TRBV30; J gene: TRBJ2-7; clone size: .; CDR3 protein: CAWSVRGGSYEQYF
V gene: TRBV9; J gene: TRBJ2-7; clone size: .; CDR3 protein: CASSSLPSTNSYEQYF
V gene: TRBV4-2; J gene: TRBJ2-5; clone size: .; CDR3 protein: CASSQVGGVGAETQYF
V gene: TRBV2; J gene: TRBJ1-2; clone size: once; CDR3 protein: CASSDLMVGTYGYTF
V gene: TRBV9; J gene: TRBJ2-7; clone size: .; CDR3 protein: CASSLGPDSYEQYF
V gene: TRBV5-6; J gene: TRBJ2-1; clone size: .; CDR3 protein: CASSSGTGPYNEQFF
V gene: TRBV6-6; J gene: TRBJ1-1; clone size: once; CDR3 protein: CASSYTDRDTEAFF
V gene: TRBV30; J gene: TRBJ1-2; clone size: .; CDR3 protein: CAWSDLPGGGYTF